The rows below give T cell receptor beta chains drawn from one sample of a study of T-cell memory formation after mild COVID-19. TCRdb reprocessed the 5' RACE reads via MiXCR and lists one record per CDR3 protein. The table records roughly 300,000 distinct CDR3 sequences, over 7% of them present only once. Sequencing was performed on PBMCs or a T cell subset sorted from them (not recorded which). The receptors stem from a man younger than 35 who had mild COVID-19 (a few samples of this study predate the infection). Cell type and time point are not known. Both conserved end residues are part of each CDR3. A D gene is named only where the DNA matches it firmly. The size of a clone is reported for some rows only, either as once, few or many, or as a class for expanded clones.

CDR3 length	J gene	D gene	V gene	clone size	CDR3 DNA	CDR3 protein
17	TRBJ1-3	TRBD1	TRBV25-1	.	TGTGCCAGCAGTGAAGGTCGACAGGGGGCGAACGGAAACACCATATATTTT	CASSEGRQGANGNTIYF
14	TRBJ1-1	.	TRBV7-9	few	TGTGCCAGCAGCTTAGTCGGGGGGCCCACTGAAGCTTTCTTT	CASSLVGGPTEAFF
14	TRBJ2-1	TRBD2	TRBV6-2/TRBV6-3	.	TGTGCCAGCGTCGGCGGGGGGGCCTACAATGAGCAGTTCTTC	CASVGGGAYNEQFF
17	TRBJ2-5	.	TRBV9	.	TGTGCCAGCAGCTCTGCTAGCGTTCGGGGAGGGGGAGAGACCCAGTACTTC	CASSSASVRGGGETQYF
17	TRBJ2-5	.	TRBV11-2	few	TGTGCCAGCAGCTTATATTTCGGCAGGTCCGGAAGAGAGACCCAGTACTTC	CASSLYFGRSGRETQYF
14	TRBJ1-1	.	TRBV7-3	.	TGTGCCAGCAGCCGGGGTCTGTCTAACACTGAAGCTTTCTTT	CASSRGLSNTEAFF
15	TRBJ1-5	TRBD1	TRBV28	.	TGTGCCAGCCTCGGGACAGCCTATAGCAATCAGCCCCAGCATTTT	CASLGTAYSNQPQHF
13	TRBJ2-7	.	TRBV6-5	few	TGTGCCAGCAGCCCGGGGGGCATACTTGGGCAGTACTTC	CASSPGGILGQYF
11	TRBJ1-1	.	TRBV20-1	few	TGCAGTGCCGAGAGGGTTACTGAAGCTTTCTTT	CSAERVTEAFF
12	TRBJ2-1	.	TRBV5-1	few	TGCGCCAGCAGCTTGACTAACGATGAGCAGTTCTTC	CASSLTNDEQFF
15	TRBJ1-2	TRBD1	TRBV7-2	few	TGTGCCAGCAGCTTACAGGGGGCGCCGGACTATGGCTACACCTTC	CASSLQGAPDYGYTF
15	TRBJ1-1	.	TRBV7-9	.	TGTGCCAGCAGCTTAGCTGTTTTGCTGGAGGCTGAAGCTTTCTTT	CASSLAVLLEAEAFF
15	TRBJ2-2	.	TRBV24-1	.	TGTGCCACCAGTGATGCGAAACGGAACACCGGGGAGCTGTTTTTT	CATSDAKRNTGELFF
14	TRBJ1-5	.	TRBV2	few	TGTGCCAGCAGTGGAAGGGAAGGCAATCAGCCCCAGCATTTT	CASSGREGNQPQHF
13	TRBJ1-2	TRBD1	TRBV27	.	TGTGCCAGCAGTTCGACAGGGTTCTATGGCTACACCTTC	CASSSTGFYGYTF
16	TRBJ2-3	.	TRBV4-1	many	TGCGCCAGCAGCCAAGAGACTTTCCCATCCACAGATACGCAGTATTTT	CASSQETFPSTDTQYF
15	TRBJ1-2	TRBD1	TRBV3-1	few	TGTGCCAGCAGCCAAGGGGGACAGGCACTTGGGGGCTACACCTTC	CASSQGGQALGGYTF
15	TRBJ2-2	.	TRBV12-3/TRBV12-4	.	TGTGCCAGCAGCTATCCGCGCAGGGCTGACGGGGAGCTGTTTTTT	CASSYPRRADGELFF
12	TRBJ1-2	TRBD1	TRBV6-2/TRBV6-3	.	TGTGCCAGCAAAGAACAGGGGAAGGGCTACACCTTC	CASKEQGKGYTF
15	TRBJ1-2	.	TRBV12-3/TRBV12-4	many	TGTGCCAGCAGCCGCGACGGGGGGACGGTGGAAGGCTACACCTTC	CASSRDGGTVEGYTF
16	TRBJ1-2	.	TRBV3-1	.	TGTGCCAGCAGCCGAAACCCGGGACCCTTGGGCTATGGCTACACCTTC	CASSRNPGPLGYGYTF
19	TRBJ2-4	.	TRBV4-1	many	TGCGCCAGCAGCCAAGAGAGAGGTCGTCAGGACCCAGCCAAAAACATTCAGTACTTC	CASSQERGRQDPAKNIQYF
14	TRBJ2-6	.	TRBV30	.	TGTGCCTGGAGTCACTTCCCCAAGGCCAACGTCCTGACTTTC	CAWSHFPKANVLTF
13	TRBJ2-1	.	TRBV7-2	many	TGTGCCAGCAGCTCCCGACTGGGGCTTGAGCAGTTCTTC	CASSSRLGLEQFF
14	TRBJ1-1	TRBD1	TRBV18	once	TGTGCCAGCTCACCGGGACAGGGGATTTCGGAAGCTTTCTTT	CASSPGQGISEAFF
15	TRBJ2-5	.	TRBV7-6	few	TGTGCCAGCAGCCTCCTCACGGGACAACAAGAGACCCAGTACTTC	CASSLLTGQQETQYF
14	TRBJ1-1	.	TRBV6-2/TRBV6-3	many	TGTGCCAGCAGTTACGGGCCATTTAGCCTTGAAGCTTTCTTT	CASSYGPFSLEAFF
14	TRBJ2-3	.	TRBV5-5	many	TGTGCCAGCAGCTTCCCAGGGTTGACAGATACGCAGTATTTT	CASSFPGLTDTQYF
14	TRBJ2-5	.	TRBV7-2	.	TGTGCCAGCAGCTTAAGACCCCCGGGAGAGACCCAGTACTTC	CASSLRPPGETQYF
16	TRBJ2-1	TRBD2	TRBV29-1	many	TGCAGCGTTGAAGATTGGAGTAGCGGGGCGGGGGATGAGCAGTTCTTC	CSVEDWSSGAGDEQFF
16	TRBJ1-1	.	TRBV7-2	.	TGTGCCAGCGCGCCCGGCGGATCCCTCTCAAACACTGAAGCTTTCTTT	CASAPGGSLSNTEAFF
15	TRBJ2-1	.	TRBV7-9	.	TGTGCCAGCAGCTTTCTCCCAGCGGGCCACAATGAGCAGTTCTTC	CASSFLPAGHNEQFF
12	TRBJ2-5	TRBD2	TRBV20-1	.	TGCAGTGGCACTAGCGGGGCATGGACCCAGTACTTC	CSGTSGAWTQYF
16	TRBJ2-6	TRBD1	TRBV6-4	few	TGTGCCAGCAGTGAGACAGGGGGCAGTGGGGCCAACGTCCTGACTTTC	CASSETGGSGANVLTF
15	TRBJ1-6	.	TRBV2	few	TGTGCCAGGACGGAGGAGAGCTCCTATAATTCACCCCTCCACTTT	CARTEESSYNSPLHF
12	TRBJ1-1	.	TRBV27	.	TGTGCCAGCAGGGGGTGGGACACTGAAGCTTTCTTT	CASRGWDTEAFF
19	TRBJ2-6	TRBD2	TRBV4-2	.	TGTGCCAGCAGCTACCTAGGGACTAGCGGGATACCTGGGGCCAACGTCCTGACTTTC	CASSYLGTSGIPGANVLTF
17	TRBJ2-3	.	TRBV4-1	.	TGCGCCAGCAGCCAAGATCTTGTTGCGGGGATCACAGATACGCAGTATTTT	CASSQDLVAGITDTQYF
16	TRBJ2-1	.	TRBV7-2	.	TGTGCCAGCAGCCTAGGGGGATCTAGCGGTGCCAATGAGCAGTTCTTC	CASSLGGSSGANEQFF
16	TRBJ1-6	TRBD1	TRBV7-6	few	TGTGCCAGCAGCCCCCAGCATACAGGGGAAAATTCACCCCTCCACTTT	CASSPQHTGENSPLHF
17	TRBJ2-7	.	TRBV6-4	.	TGTGCCAGCAGTGACTCGAAGATGGACCCGGGCCCCTACGAGCAGTACTTC	CASSDSKMDPGPYEQYF
16	TRBJ2-5	.	TRBV4-3	many	TGCGCCAGCAGCCTGCACTTGACAGTGGGTTGGCAGACCCAGTACTTC	CASSLHLTVGWQTQYF
15	TRBJ2-7	TRBD2	TRBV11-2	.	TGTGCCAGCAGCTTTGCCGGGGGGTACCCCAACGAGCAGTACTTC	CASSFAGGYPNEQYF